The present T cell receptor beta chain was sequenced within a study of shared clonotypes between healthy human individuals. Study findings and constraints: The sampled material consisted only of blood, and tissue repertoires are likely to differ.

The CDR3 is 13 residues long. Germline V CDR1 and CDR2: MNHNY, SVGAGI (reference sequence). V was clipped by 6 bases and J by 3 bases, with 11 bases between them. Of note for this clone: Antigen: not known.

Sequencing was at deep level. PCR replicates from unsorted PBMC used approximately 290 ng DNA, and this amount was approximately 30,000 T cell genomes. Method: immunoSEQ multiplex PCR; TCRdb's copy keeps in-frame clones and lacks some. The data contain about 560,000 clones, roughly 79% of them singletons. The donors, all of them Caucasian adults, lived in Nashville, Tennessee. Source material: PBMCs. The chain joins TRBV6-6 to TRBJ1-1; no reliable D call. This receptor was identified in a woman aged 40 to 50 in good health. Some clones in this sample may be carry-over from other donors' samples. CDR3 sequence (DNA): TGTGCCAGCAGCCAGGAAATTTACACTGAAGCTTTCTTT. Amino acid sequence: CASSQEIYTEAFF.